These 3 T cell receptor beta chains came from one sample sequenced in a study of OX40 agonist ivuxolimab in advanced cancers. The table came from immunoSEQ multiplex PCR; TCRdb's copy has only in-frame clones and leaves some out. Of 70,000 to 80,000 clones listed, about 85% are singletons. The sample was CD4+ or CD8+ T cells sorted from blood, taken in a trial of the OX40 agonist ivuxolimab. The receptors originated from an adult with an advanced solid tumor such as melanoma, head and neck, liver or kidney cancer.

The rearrangement joins TRBV6-6 to TRBJ2-7; 11 bases are shared with TRBD1. This CDR3 comprises 14 residues. Germline-derived CDR1 and CDR2 are MNHNY and SVGAGI (reference sequence). Trimming at V came to 6 bases and at J to 3 bases, leaving 4 bases not matched to a gene. CDR3 nucleotide sequence: TGTGCCAGCAGGCCGGGACAGGGGGACTACGAGCAGTACTTC. Its protein is CASRPGQGDYEQYF.

V usage is TRBV5-6 and J usage is TRBJ2-7; the D is unclear. V gave up 1 base and J gave up 6 bases, with 2 bases separating them. Germline assignment: CDR1 SGHDT and CDR2 YYEEEE. This CDR3 is built from 10 residues. CDR3: CASSLLEQYF. Written as DNA, the CDR3 is TGTGCCAGCAGCTTGCTCGAGCAGTACTTC.

The rearrangement joins TRBV29-1 to TRBJ2-7; 7 bases align to TRBD1. The germline gives CDR1 SQVTM, CDR2 ANQGSEA. This CDR3 contains 12 residues. V shed 8 bases, J shed 1 base, and the junction held 5 bases outside the gene matches. CDR3 residues: CSPPTGSYEQYF. The DNA of the CDR3 is TGCAGCCCCCCGACAGGGTCCTACGAGCAGTACTTC.